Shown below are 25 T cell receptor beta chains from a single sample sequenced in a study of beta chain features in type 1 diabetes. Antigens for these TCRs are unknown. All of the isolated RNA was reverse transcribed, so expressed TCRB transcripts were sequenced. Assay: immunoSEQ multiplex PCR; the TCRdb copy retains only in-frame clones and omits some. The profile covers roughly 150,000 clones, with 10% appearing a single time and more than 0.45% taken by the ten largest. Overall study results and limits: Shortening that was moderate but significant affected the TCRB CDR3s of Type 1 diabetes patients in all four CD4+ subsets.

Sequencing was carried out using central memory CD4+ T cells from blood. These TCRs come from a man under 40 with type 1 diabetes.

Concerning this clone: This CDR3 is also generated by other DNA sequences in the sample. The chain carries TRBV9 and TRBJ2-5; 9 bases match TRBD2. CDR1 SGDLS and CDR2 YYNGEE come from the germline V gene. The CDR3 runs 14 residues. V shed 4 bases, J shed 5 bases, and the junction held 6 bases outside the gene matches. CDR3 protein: CASSTGLAGETQYF. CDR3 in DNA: TGTGCCAGCAGCACGGGACTAGCCGGCGAGACCCAGTACTTC. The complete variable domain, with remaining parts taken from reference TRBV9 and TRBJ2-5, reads DSGVTQTPKHLITATGQRVTLRCSPRSGDLSVYWYQQSLDQGLQFLIQYYNGEERAKGNILERFSAQQFPDLHSELNLSSLELGDSALYFCASSTGLAGETQYFGPGTRLLVL.

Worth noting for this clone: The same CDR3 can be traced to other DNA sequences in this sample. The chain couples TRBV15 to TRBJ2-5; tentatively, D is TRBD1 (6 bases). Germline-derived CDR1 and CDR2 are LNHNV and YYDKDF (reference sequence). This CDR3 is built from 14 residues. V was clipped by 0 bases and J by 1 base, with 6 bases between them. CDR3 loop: CATSRDRGQETQYF. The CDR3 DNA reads TGTGCCACCAGCAGAGACAGGGGCCAAGAGACCCAGTACTTC.

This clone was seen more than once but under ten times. The CDR3 nucleotides are TGTGCCAGCTCATGGGACTCAAGCTATGGCTACACCTTC. This gives the protein CASSWDSSYGYTF. The rearrangement uses TRBV18 and TRBJ1-2; weak D call: TRBD1 (5 bases). The V gene lost 5 bases and the J gene lost 4 bases, with 11 bases spanning the gap. The CDR3 contains 13 residues. Germline CDR1 KGHSH, CDR2 LQKENI.

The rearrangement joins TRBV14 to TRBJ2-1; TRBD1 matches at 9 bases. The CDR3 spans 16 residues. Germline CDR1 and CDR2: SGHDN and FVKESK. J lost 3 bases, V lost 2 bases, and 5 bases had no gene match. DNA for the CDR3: TGTGCCAGCAGCCAACTACAGGGGGCAGACTACAATGAGCAGTTCTTC. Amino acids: CASSQLQGADYNEQFF.

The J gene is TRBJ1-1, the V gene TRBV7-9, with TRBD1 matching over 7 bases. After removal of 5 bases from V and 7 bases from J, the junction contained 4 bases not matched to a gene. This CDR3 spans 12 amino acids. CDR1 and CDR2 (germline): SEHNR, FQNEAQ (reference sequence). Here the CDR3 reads CASSPAGGEAFF. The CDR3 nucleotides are TGTGCCAGCAGCCCCGCAGGGGGTGAAGCTTTCTTT.

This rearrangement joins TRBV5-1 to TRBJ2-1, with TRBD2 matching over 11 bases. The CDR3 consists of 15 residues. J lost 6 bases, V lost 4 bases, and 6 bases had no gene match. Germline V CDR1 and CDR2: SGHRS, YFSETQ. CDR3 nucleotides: TGCGCCAGCAGCCCCCTAGCGGGGGGCCTCAATGAGCAGTTCTTC. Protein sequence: CASSPLAGGLNEQFF.

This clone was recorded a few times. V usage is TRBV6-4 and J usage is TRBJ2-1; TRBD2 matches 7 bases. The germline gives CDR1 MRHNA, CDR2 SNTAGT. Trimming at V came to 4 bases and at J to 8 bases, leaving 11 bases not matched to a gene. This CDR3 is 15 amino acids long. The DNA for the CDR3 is TGTGCCAGCAGTGTGAACGGCGGGAGTGGCTATGAGCAGTTCTTC. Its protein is CASSVNGGSGYEQFF.

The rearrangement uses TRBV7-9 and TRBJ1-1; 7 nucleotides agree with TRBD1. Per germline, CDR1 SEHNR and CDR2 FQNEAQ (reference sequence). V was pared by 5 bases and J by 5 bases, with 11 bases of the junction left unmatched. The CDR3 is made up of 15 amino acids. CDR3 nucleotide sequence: TGTGCCAGCAGCCCCTGGGACAGCTTGGGGACTGAAGCTTTCTTT. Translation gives CASSPWDSLGTEAFF.

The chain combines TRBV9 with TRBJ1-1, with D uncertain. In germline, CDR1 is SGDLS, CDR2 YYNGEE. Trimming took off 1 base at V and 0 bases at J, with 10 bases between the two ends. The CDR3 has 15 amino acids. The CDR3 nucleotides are TGTGCCAGCAGCGTAACCCAGATTTTGAACACTGAAGCTTTCTTT. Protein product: CASSVTQILNTEAFF. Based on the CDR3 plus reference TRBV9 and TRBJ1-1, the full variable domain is DSGVTQTPKHLITATGQRVTLRCSPRSGDLSVYWYQQSLDQGLQFLIQYYNGEERAKGNILERFSAQQFPDLHSELNLSSLELGDSALYFCASSVTQILNTEAFFGQGTRLTVV.

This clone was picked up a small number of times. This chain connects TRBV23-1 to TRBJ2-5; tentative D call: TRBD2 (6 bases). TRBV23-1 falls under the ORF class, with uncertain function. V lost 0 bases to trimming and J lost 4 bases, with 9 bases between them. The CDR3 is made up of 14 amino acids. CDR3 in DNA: TGCGCCAGCAGTCAATCGGAGGGGAGAGAGACCCAGTACTTC. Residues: CASSQSEGRETQYF.

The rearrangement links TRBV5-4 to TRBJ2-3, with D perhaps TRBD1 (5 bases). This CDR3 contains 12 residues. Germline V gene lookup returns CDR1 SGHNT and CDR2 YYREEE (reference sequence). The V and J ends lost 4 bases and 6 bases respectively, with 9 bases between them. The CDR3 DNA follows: TGTGCCAGCAGCCCGAAGGGGGATACGCAGTATTTT. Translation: CASSPKGDTQYF.

CDR3 nucleotide sequence: TGCAGCGTTCTCAACACCGGGGAGCTGTTTTTT. Translated, it gives CSVLNTGELFF. The chain joins TRBV29-1 to TRBJ2-2; unclear D gene. Germline V gene data show CDR1 as SQVTM and CDR2 as ANQGSEA. The CDR3 runs 11 residues. The V end lost 5 bases, the J end lost 2 bases, and 3 bases lay between the germline ends.

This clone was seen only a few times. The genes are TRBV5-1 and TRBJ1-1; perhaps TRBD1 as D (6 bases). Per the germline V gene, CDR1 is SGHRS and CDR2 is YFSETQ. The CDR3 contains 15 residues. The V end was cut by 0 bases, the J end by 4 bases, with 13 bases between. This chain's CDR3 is CASSLASQGLTEAFF. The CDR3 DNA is TGCGCCAGCAGCTTGGCCTCGCAGGGGCTCACTGAAGCTTTCTTT. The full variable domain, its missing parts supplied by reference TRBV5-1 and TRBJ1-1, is KAGVTQTPRYLIKTRGQQVTLSCSPISGHRSVSWYQQTPGQGLQFLFEYFSETQRNKGNFPGRFSGRQFSNSRSEMNVSTLELGDSALYLCASSLASQGLTEAFFGQGTRLTVV.

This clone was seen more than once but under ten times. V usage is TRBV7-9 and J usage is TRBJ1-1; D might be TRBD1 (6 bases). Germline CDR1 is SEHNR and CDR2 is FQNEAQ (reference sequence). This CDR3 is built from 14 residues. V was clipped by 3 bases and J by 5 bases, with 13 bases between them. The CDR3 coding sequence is TGTGCCAGCAGCTTCCCTACCCAGGGGACTGAAGCTTTCTTT. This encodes CASSFPTQGTEAFF.

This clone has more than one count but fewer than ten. CDR3 residues: CASSPREGNQPQHF. The DNA for the CDR3 is TGCGCCAGCAGCCCTAGGGAGGGGAATCAGCCCCAGCATTTT. The chain links TRBV4-1 to TRBJ1-5; the D gene is possibly TRBD1 (5 bases). The CDR3 has 14 residues. CDR1 is MGHRA, CDR2 YSYEKL, per germline. V lost 4 bases to trimming and J lost 4 bases, with 11 bases between them.

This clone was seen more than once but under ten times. CDR3 region: CASSSTGLAGPPREQYF. The DNA of the CDR3 is TGTGCCAGCAGTTCCACGGGACTAGCGGGGCCCCCGAGGGAGCAGTACTTC. The chain couples TRBV2 to TRBJ2-7; 13 bases are shared with TRBD2. This CDR3 comprises 17 residues. The J segment lost 7 bases and the V segment lost 5 bases, leaving 14 bases of the junction unmatched. Per the germline V gene, CDR1 is SNHLY and CDR2 is FYNNEI.

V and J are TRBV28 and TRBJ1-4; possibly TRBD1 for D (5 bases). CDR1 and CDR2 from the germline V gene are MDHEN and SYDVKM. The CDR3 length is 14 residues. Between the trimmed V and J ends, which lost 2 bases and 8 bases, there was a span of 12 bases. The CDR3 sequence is CASSLTTVGEKLFF. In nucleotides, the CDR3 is TGTGCCAGCAGTTTAACGACAGTCGGCGAAAAACTGTTTTTT.

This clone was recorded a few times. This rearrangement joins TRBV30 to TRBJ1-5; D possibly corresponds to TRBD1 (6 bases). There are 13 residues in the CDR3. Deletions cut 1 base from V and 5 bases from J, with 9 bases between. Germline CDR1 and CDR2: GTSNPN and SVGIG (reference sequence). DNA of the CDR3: TGTGCCTGGAGTGAACAGGGAGATCAGCCCCAGCATTTT. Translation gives CAWSEQGDQPQHF.

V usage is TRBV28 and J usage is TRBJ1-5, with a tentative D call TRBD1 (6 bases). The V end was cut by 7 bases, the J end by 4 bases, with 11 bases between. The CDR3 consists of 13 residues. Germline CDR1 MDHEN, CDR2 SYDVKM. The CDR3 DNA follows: TGTGCCAGCACTGGGAGGGGGAATCAGCCCCAGCATTTT. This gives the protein CASTGRGNQPQHF.

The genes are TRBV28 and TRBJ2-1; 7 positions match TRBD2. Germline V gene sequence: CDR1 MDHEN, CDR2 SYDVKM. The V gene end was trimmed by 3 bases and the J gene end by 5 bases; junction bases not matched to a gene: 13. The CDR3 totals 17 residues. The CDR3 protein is CASSFPPGERGNNEQFF. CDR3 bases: TGTGCCAGCAGTTTTCCGCCGGGGGAGCGGGGAAACAATGAGCAGTTCTTC.

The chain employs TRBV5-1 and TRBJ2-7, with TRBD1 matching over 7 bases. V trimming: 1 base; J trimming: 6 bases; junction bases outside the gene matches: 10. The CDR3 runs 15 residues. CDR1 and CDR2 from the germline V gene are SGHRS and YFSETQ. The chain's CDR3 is CASSLTGTDSSEQYF. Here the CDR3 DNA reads TGCGCCAGCAGCTTGACCGGGACAGATTCTTCCGAGCAGTACTTC.

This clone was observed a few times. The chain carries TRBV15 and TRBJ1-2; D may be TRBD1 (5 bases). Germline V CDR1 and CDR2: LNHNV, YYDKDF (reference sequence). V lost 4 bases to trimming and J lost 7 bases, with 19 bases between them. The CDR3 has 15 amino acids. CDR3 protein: CATSKRWAGEAGYTF. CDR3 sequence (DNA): TGTGCCACCAGCAAGCGTTGGGCGGGGGAAGCTGGCTACACCTTC. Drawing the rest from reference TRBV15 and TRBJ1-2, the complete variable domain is DAMVIQNPRYQVTQFGKPVTLSCSQTLNHNVMYWYQQKSSQAPKLLFHYYDKDFNNEADTPDNFQSRRPNTSFCFLDIRSPGLGDTAMYLCATSKRWAGEAGYTFGSGTRLTVV.

The CDR3 DNA sequence: TGTGCCACCAGCCTACGTCATGTAGCTGAAGCTTTCTTT. Amino acid sequence: CATSLRHVAEAFF. The V and J genes are TRBV15 and TRBJ1-1; D gene unclear. Per the germline V gene, CDR1 is LNHNV and CDR2 is YYDKDF (reference sequence). V dropped 5 bases and J dropped 6 bases, with 13 bases sitting between them. This CDR3 comprises 13 residues.

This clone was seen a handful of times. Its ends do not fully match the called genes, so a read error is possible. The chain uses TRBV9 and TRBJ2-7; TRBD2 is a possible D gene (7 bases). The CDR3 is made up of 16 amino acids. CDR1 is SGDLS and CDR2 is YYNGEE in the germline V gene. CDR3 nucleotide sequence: TGTGCCAGCAGCGTAGGGGGGGGGCCACCCTCCCACGAGCAGTACTTC. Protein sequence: CASSVGGGPPSHEQYF.

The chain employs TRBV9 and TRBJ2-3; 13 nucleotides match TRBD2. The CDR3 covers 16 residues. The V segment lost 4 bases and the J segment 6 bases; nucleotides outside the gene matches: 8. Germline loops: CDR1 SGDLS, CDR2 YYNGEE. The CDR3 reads CASSRRLAGGNDTQYF. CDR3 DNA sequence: TGTGCCAGCAGCCGTCGACTAGCGGGAGGTAACGATACGCAGTATTTT.